The text below deals with one T cell receptor (beta chain). This clone was observed a single time. The specificity of this receptor is unknown. It has no much larger one-base neighbor in the sample; base qualities were not kept. Whole blood was collected in K2EDTA tubes by collaborating institutions according to the institutions' own protocols. For TCRbeta analysis, collaborator samples were shipped as frozen whole blood, as isolated PBMCs, or as DNA extracted from either sample type. TCRbeta CDR3 regions were amplified from genomic DNA by means of the immunoSEQ Assay, a bias-controlled multiplex PCR. The published analysis was carried out like this. Within the assay, amplification of reference gene primers was used to estimate how many nucleated cells each sample contained. To quantify the absolute abundance of each unique TCRbeta CDR3 rearrangement, sequence reads were collapsed and filtered. For each sample, productive Simpson clonality was calculated as the square root of Simpson's diversity index across productive rearrangements. The table was pulled from immuneACCESS by TCRdb, which kept in-frame rearrangements only. Such tables lose some clones; where checked, under half of the loss comes from unresolved V genes, and the rest has no known cause. The DNA was the basis for D and trimming; V, J and clone size are from that table. Present in this sample are about 240,000 clones, over 80% of which were seen just once. The top ten constitute roughly 5% of the sample.

The germline V end is reduced by 6 bases and the J end by 10 bases; junction bases left unmatched: 6. Measured from the cysteine to the phenylalanine, the CDR3 is 14 residues long. Only CDR3 DNA is held: 42 bases, read in frame from base 1. CDR1 and CDR2 were assigned from the germline V gene as ENHRY and SYGVKD. The sample is drawn from a study of blood T cell repertoires in COVID-19 (dated by TCRdb to about 2020). For the wider study: The collaborator samples originated in the United States, Italy and Spain and spanned the acute and convalescent phases of COVID-19. The repertoires were released in a freely available public database intended as a resource for research on the immune response to SARS-CoV-2. The samples were drawn from two sources: the first 160 participants of the ongoing ImmuneRACE study, and 1,200 or so subjects contributed by 6 global collaborators. Where HLA class I and class II types were available, the types were taken from metadata supplied by the sample provider, not from assay-based typing. The material from the prospective study consisted of cDNA or gDNA derived from T cells, B-cell-depleted T cells, or PBMCs. Sample metadata almost always included a de-identified subject ID, COVID-19 status, age in years and sex. Subjects who had been exposed to COVID-19, were actively infected with it, or had recovered from it provided the deeply sampled blood TCRbeta repertoires that made up the dataset.

Broader findings and caveats from the paper: The amount of clinical and demographic metadata varied by source and participant and was provided uncurated.

The TCR originated in a human donor in a cohort sampled during active COVID-19. Specimen: peripheral blood. The V and J genes are TRBV10-3 and TRBJ1-6, with 10 junctional bases fitting TRBD1. The CDR3 protein is CAISAGQGQSPLHF. The sequence in DNA is TGTGCCATCAGCGCGGGACAGGGGCAATCACCCCTCCACTTT.